A selection of T cell receptor beta chains follows, all from one sample in a study of blood T cell repertoires in COVID-19. Assay used: immunoSEQ multiplex PCR; TCRdb lists only in-frame clones, some missing. The table lists 150,000 to 200,000 clones, around 89% of them singletons, with about 6.6% in the top ten. The sequenced sample was PBMCs or T cells enriched from blood (not recorded which). The source is a woman between 45 and 65 years old who had recovered from COVID-19. CDR3s include the opening cysteine and the closing phenylalanine or tryptophan. Fields, in order: J gene, clone size, D gene, V gene, CDR3 protein, CDR3 DNA. A D gene is named only where the DNA matches it firmly. Not all rows give a size; the values are once, few, many and, for expanded clones, a class.

TRBJ1-2,.,.,TRBV7-3,CASSLVPAGYGYTF,TGTGCCAGCAGCTTAGTTCCCGCAGGGTATGGCTACACCTTC
TRBJ1-1,once,.,TRBV4-2,CASSQNPRQLNTEAFF,TGTGCCAGCAGCCAAAACCCGAGACAGCTTAACACTGAAGCTTTCTTT
TRBJ1-5,.,.,TRBV5-8,CASSSGLSNQPQHF,TGTGCCAGCAGCTCGGGACTTAGCAATCAGCCCCAGCATTTT
TRBJ1-5,few,TRBD1,TRBV19,CASSIPSGGRQPQHF,TGTGCCAGTAGTATTCCTTCAGGGGGCCGCCAGCCCCAGCATTTT
TRBJ2-6,.,.,TRBV11-2,CASSPGTISSGANVLTF,TGTGCCAGCAGCCCGGGAACTATCTCCTCTGGGGCCAACGTCCTGACTTTC
TRBJ2-5,.,TRBD2,TRBV19,CASSTQPSGQETQYF,TGTGCCAGTAGTACCCAGCCTAGCGGACAAGAGACCCAGTACTTC
TRBJ1-2,.,.,TRBV7-2,CASTLARANYGYTF,TGTGCCAGCACCCTGGCCAGGGCTAACTATGGCTACACCTTC
TRBJ2-2,.,.,TRBV10-2,CASTPVVQKTGELFF,TGCGCCAGCACCCCAGTCGTTCAGAAGACCGGGGAGCTGTTTTTT
TRBJ2-7,.,.,TRBV5-1,CASTPGALFSEQYF,TGCGCCAGCACCCCAGGGGCACTCTTCTCCGAGCAGTACTTC
TRBJ2-7,.,TRBD2,TRBV11-2,CASRPIAGKVPFEQYF,TGTGCCAGCAGACCTATAGCGGGGAAAGTGCCTTTCGAGCAGTACTTC
TRBJ1-1,.,TRBD1,TRBV19,CASSIAPRDRISMNTEAFF,TGTGCCAGTAGTATAGCGCCTCGGGACAGGATTTCGATGAACACTGAAGCTTTCTTT
TRBJ1-1,.,TRBD1,TRBV27,CASRDRGVRAFF,TGTGCCAGCAGGGACAGGGGCGTTCGAGCTTTCTTT
TRBJ2-3,.,TRBD2,TRBV4-2,CASSQPGLAGATDTQYF,TGTGCCAGCAGCCAACCCGGACTAGCGGGGGCAACAGATACGCAGTATTTT
TRBJ1-3,.,.,TRBV30,CAWTLSNTIYF,TGTGCCTGGACCCTCTCAAACACCATATATTTT
TRBJ1-1,.,.,TRBV6-4,CASRRTLNTEAFF,TGTGCCAGCAGGAGAACTTTGAACACTGAAGCTTTCTTT
TRBJ1-4,.,.,TRBV30,CAWRAPTTNEKLFF,TGTGCCTGGAGGGCACCGACAACTAATGAAAAACTGTTTTTT
TRBJ1-1,.,.,TRBV5-5,CASSKAPGRETEAFF,TGTGCCAGCAGCAAGGCGCCTGGGCGAGAAACTGAAGCTTTCTTT
TRBJ1-2,.,.,TRBV7-2,CASSFNRLHYGYTF,TGTGCCAGCAGCTTTAATCGACTACACTATGGCTACACCTTC
TRBJ1-3,.,.,TRBV2,CASSEPHRPHSGNTIYF,TGTGCCAGCAGTGAACCTCACAGGCCTCACTCTGGAAACACCATATATTTT
TRBJ1-2,.,TRBD1,TRBV3-1/TRBV3-2,CASSRPSGQGGHGYTF,TGCGCCAGCAGCCGTCCTTCAGGACAGGGCGGCCATGGCTACACCTTC
TRBJ1-5,.,.,TRBV7-2,CASSLGLYSNQPQHF,TGTGCCAGCAGCTTGGGACTCTATAGCAATCAGCCCCAGCATTTT
TRBJ2-2,.,.,TRBV3-1/TRBV3-2,CASSQVASAGTGELFF,TGTGCCAGCAGCCAGGTGGCCTCCGCGGGCACCGGGGAGCTGTTTTTT
TRBJ2-6,few,TRBD2,TRBV7-2,CASSHGTSGGAKGANVLTF,TGTGCCAGCAGCCATGGGACTAGCGGGGGGGCGAAAGGGGCCAACGTCCTGACTTTC
TRBJ1-2,.,.,TRBV7-2,CASSLGPVREGYTF,TGTGCCAGCAGCTTAGGGCCCGTACGGGAGGGCTACACCTTC
TRBJ1-2,.,.,TRBV7-2,CASNQKVSGGYTF,TGTGCCAGCAACCAAAAGGTTTCAGGCGGCTACACCTTC
TRBJ2-3,.,.,TRBV24-1,CATQNPTDTQYF,TGTGCCACGCAGAACCCCACAGATACGCAGTATTTT
TRBJ1-4,.,.,TRBV7-9,CASSFSQVTTNEKLFF,TGTGCCAGCAGCTTTTCTCAGGTCACAACTAATGAAAAACTGTTTTTT
TRBJ1-3,.,TRBD1,TRBV7-9,CARTGSSGNTIYF,TGTGCCAGGACAGGGAGCTCTGGAAACACCATATATTTT
TRBJ1-1,.,.,TRBV6-5,CASKSGEKHTEAFF,TGTGCCAGCAAGTCAGGGGAGAAGCACACTGAAGCTTTCTTT
TRBJ1-2,.,.,TRBV24-1,CATSDSPGGSYTF,TGTGCCACCAGTGATTCCCCGGGAGGATCCTACACCTTC
TRBJ1-2,.,.,TRBV6-5,CASSYAPAGPGAHFF,TGTGCCAGCAGTTACGCCCCAGCGGGACCGGGGGCGCACTTCTTC
TRBJ2-3,once,.,TRBV6-6,CASSGGPPTDTQYF,TGTGCCAGTTCGGGGGGCCCCCCCACAGATACGCAGTATTTT
TRBJ1-4,.,.,TRBV11-2,CASSLGRGSDKLFF,TGTGCCAGCAGCTTAGGGCGAGGATCGGATAAACTGTTTTTT
TRBJ1-2,.,.,TRBV7-2,CASSYPRGAYGYTF,TGTGCCAGCAGCTACCCCAGGGGCGCCTATGGCTACACCTTC
TRBJ2-3,.,TRBD2,TRBV27,CASSVRGGVTDTQYF,TGTGCCAGCAGTGTGCGCGGGGGTGTAACAGATACGCAGTATTTT
TRBJ2-1,.,TRBD1,TRBV25-1,CASSGWTGSSYNEQFF,TGTGCCAGCAGTGGCTGGACAGGGAGCTCCTACAATGAGCAGTTCTTC
TRBJ2-2,.,.,TRBV7-2,CASSPYRDTGELFF,TGTGCCAGCAGCCCCTACAGGGATACCGGGGAGCTGTTTTTT
TRBJ1-4,.,.,TRBV5-1,CASSLQAQGGEKLFF,TGCGCCAGCAGCTTGCAGGCCCAAGGGGGTGAAAAACTGTTTTTT
TRBJ1-1,.,.,TRBV30,CAWSPPGFHGAFF,TGTGCCTGGAGTCCTCCCGGGTTTCATGGGGCTTTCTTT
TRBJ2-1,.,.,TRBV7-9,CASSFSRGSYNEQFF,TGTGCCAGCAGCTTTAGTAGGGGCTCCTACAATGAGCAGTTCTTC
TRBJ1-4,.,.,TRBV19,CASSIPRDMNEKLFF,TGTGCCAGTAGTATCCCCCGGGACATGAATGAAAAACTGTTTTTT
TRBJ2-1,.,TRBD2,TRBV11-2,CASSLILAGYNEQFF,TGTGCCAGCAGCTTAATACTAGCGGGTTACAATGAGCAGTTCTTC
TRBJ2-7,.,TRBD1,TRBV30,CAWRPGQGVYEQYF,TGTGCCTGGAGGCCGGGACAGGGGGTGTACGAGCAGTACTTC
TRBJ2-4,.,TRBD1,TRBV6-5,CASSPGQGPNIQYF,TGTGCCAGCAGTCCGGGACAGGGTCCAAACATTCAGTACTTC
TRBJ2-5,.,TRBD1,TRBV5-4,CASSRSTRDRQETQYF,TGTGCCAGCAGCCGCTCGACGAGGGACAGACAAGAGACCCAGTACTTC
TRBJ2-3,.,.,TRBV14,CASSQDPGRYTQYF,TGTGCCAGCAGCCAAGATCCGGGTCGGTATACGCAGTATTTT
TRBJ2-1,.,TRBD2,TRBV10-3,CAISGGGAYNEQFF,TGTGCCATCAGTGGCGGGGGAGCCTACAATGAGCAGTTCTTC
TRBJ2-2,.,.,TRBV2,CASSDIRAGELFF,TGTGCCAGCAGTGATATCCGCGCCGGGGAGCTGTTTTTT
TRBJ2-3,.,TRBD2,TRBV7-2,CASSLLAGGPADTQYF,TGTGCCAGCAGCCTACTAGCGGGGGGGCCTGCAGATACGCAGTATTTT